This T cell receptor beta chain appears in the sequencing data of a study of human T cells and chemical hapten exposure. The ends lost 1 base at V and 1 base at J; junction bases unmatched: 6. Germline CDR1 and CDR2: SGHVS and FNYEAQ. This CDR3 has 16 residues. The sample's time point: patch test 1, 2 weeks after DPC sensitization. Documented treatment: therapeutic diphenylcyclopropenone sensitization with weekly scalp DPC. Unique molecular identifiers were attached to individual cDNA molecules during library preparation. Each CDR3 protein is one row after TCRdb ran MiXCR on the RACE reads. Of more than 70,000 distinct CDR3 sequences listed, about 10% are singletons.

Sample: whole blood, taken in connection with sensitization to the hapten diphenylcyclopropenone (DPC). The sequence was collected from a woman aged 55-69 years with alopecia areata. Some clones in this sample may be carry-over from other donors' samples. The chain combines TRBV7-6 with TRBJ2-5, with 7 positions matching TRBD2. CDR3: CASSLGLADFQETQYF. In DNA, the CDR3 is TGTGCCAGCAGCTTAGGTCTAGCGGACTTCCAAGAGACCCAGTACTTC.